The entry below describes one T cell receptor (beta chain). This specimen belongs to a study of cytomegalovirus exposure and HLA in healthy donors. CDR1 is LNHDA, CDR2 SQIVND, per germline (reference sequence). Trimming stripped 7 bases from V and 2 bases from J, with 10 bases between. This CDR3 has 13 residues. This PCR relied on a set of 60 Vbeta primers and 13 Jbeta primers. Clones were sequenced by immunoSEQ multiplex PCR, and TCRdb holds only the in-frame ones, with some missing. The table includes 75,000 to 80,000 clones, more than 65% detected once. The rearrangement joins TRBV19 to TRBJ2-3; D call uncertain. Sample: PBMCs. The TCR originated in a male donor in good health and CMV-seropositive. The CDR3, as DNA: TGTGCCAGTAAGTATAGTTCCACAGATACGCAGTATTTT. Its translation: CASKYSSTDTQYF.